The 21 T cell receptor beta chains listed next were all sequenced from one sample in a study of blood T cells in healthy people across ages. The use of a sample-barcoded 5' primer and a J-beta primer mix characterized a second PCR of roughly 7 to 11 cycles. Using its own MiXCR run on the 5' RACE reads, TCRdb lists one record per CDR3 protein. Of 1.5 million to 2 million distinct CDR3 sequences in the sample, approximately 40% are singletons; the top ten hold 23%. The sequencing input was blood. The receptors here all came from a human donor in good health.

The rearrangement uses TRBV2 and TRBJ2-1; D remains unclear. Trimming took off 6 bases at V and 6 bases at J, with 12 bases between the two ends. The CDR3 is 13 amino acids. Germline V gene sequence: CDR1 SNHLY, CDR2 FYNNEI. CDR3 sequence: CASSTQRLNEQFF. The CDR3 DNA follows: TGTGCCAGCAGCACCCAACGCCTCAATGAGCAGTTCTTC.

The gene calls are TRBV12-3 or TRBV12-4 and TRBJ2-7; TRBD2 is a possible D gene (6 bases). With 3 bases removed from V and 2 bases from J, the gap between germline ends came to 14 bases. The CDR3 runs 15 residues. The CDR3 loop is CASSFGGSGTYEQYF. CDR3 coding DNA: TGTGCCAGCAGTTTCGGTGGTAGCGGTACCTACGAGCAGTACTTC.

The chain employs TRBV7-2 and TRBJ2-1; unclear D gene. The CDR3 contains 11 residues. Germline CDR1 is SGHTA and CDR2 is FQGNSA. Deletions cut 5 bases from V and 10 bases from J, with 9 bases between. The CDR3 nucleotides are TGTGCCAGCAGCGGTTTGAGAGAGCAGTTCTTC. This encodes CASSGLREQFF.

This sequence joins TRBV7-9 and TRBJ1-2, with 7 bases fitting TRBD1. CDR1 SEHNR and CDR2 FQNEAQ come from the germline V gene (reference sequence). CDR3 length: 18 residues. J lost 3 bases, V lost 4 bases, and 17 bases had no gene match. CDR3 sequence: CASSSYPGGQTFDYGYTF. DNA for the CDR3: TGTGCCAGCAGCTCCTATCCCGGGGGACAGACCTTCGACTATGGCTACACCTTC.

This clonotype was detected a few times. One end of the junction is discordant with germline, which a read error may explain. The chain carries TRBV9 and TRBJ2-4, with D possibly being TRBD1 (5 bases). This CDR3 is 15 amino acids long. CDR1 is SGDLS and CDR2 is YYNGEE in the germline V gene. CDR3 region: CASGVGAELLNIQYF. DNA of the CDR3: TGTGCCAGCGGCGTTGGGGCGGAATTACTAAACATTCAGTACTTC.

J is TRBJ2-5 and V is TRBV11-3; a possible D gene is TRBD2 (6 bases). Trimming cost V 5 bases and J 5 bases, with 21 bases left between them. Germline-derived CDR1 and CDR2 are SGHNT and YENEEA. There are 16 residues in the CDR3. The DNA for the CDR3 is TGTGCCAGCAGCCCCCGGCTAGCGCAGCCCCGGGAGACCCAGTACTTC. It translates to CASSPRLAQPRETQYF.

The chain couples TRBV6-2 or TRBV6-3 to TRBJ1-5; TRBD1 matches 11 bases. Germline lookup yields CDR1 MNHEY and CDR2 SVGEGT. The length of the CDR3 is 18 residues. The V and J ends lost 3 bases and 7 bases, in that order; junction bases with no gene match: 14. CDR3 amino acids: CASSYGSLGQGAGQPQHF. CDR3 in DNA: TGTGCCAGCAGTTATGGTTCCCTCGGACAGGGGGCTGGACAGCCCCAGCATTTT.

The chain combines TRBV7-8 with TRBJ1-1; weak D call: TRBD1 (5 bases). The length of the CDR3 is 12 residues. Germline values: CDR1 SGHVS, CDR2 FQNEAQ. Trimming cost V 10 bases and J 1 base, with 10 bases left between them. Here the CDR3 reads CATDRPNTEAFF. In DNA, the CDR3 is TGTGCCACAGACAGACCGAACACTGAAGCTTTCTTT.

The V gene is TRBV6-2 or TRBV6-3, the J gene TRBJ2-4, with no clear D. The V gene lost 2 bases and the J gene lost 0 bases, with 5 bases spanning the gap. The CDR3 sequence is 14 residues long. CDR1 and CDR2 from the germline V gene are MNHEY and SVGEGT. This CDR3 is CASSYERAKNIQYF. CDR3 sequence (DNA): TGTGCCAGCAGTTACGAGCGAGCCAAAAACATTCAGTACTTC.

The rearrangement joins TRBV7-2 to TRBJ1-5, with 8 bases identical to TRBD1. Germline V gene lookup returns CDR1 SGHTA and CDR2 FQGNSA. The J segment lost 1 base and the V segment lost 5 bases, leaving 10 bases of the junction unmatched. The CDR3 loop spans 17 amino acids. CDR3 loop: CASSINQGAQSNQPQHF. The CDR3 bases are TGTGCCAGCAGCATCAACCAGGGGGCGCAAAGCAATCAGCCCCAGCATTTT.

This chain links TRBV6-6 with TRBJ1-5; 7 bases are shared with TRBD1. V was pared by 5 bases and J by 6 bases, with 10 bases of the junction left unmatched. The germline CDR1 and CDR2 sequences are MNHNY and SVGAGI (reference sequence). This CDR3 region has 15 residues. CDR3 amino acids: CASSNPRTGAQPQHF. CDR3 sequence (DNA): TGTGCCAGCAGTAACCCCCGCACAGGGGCTCAGCCCCAGCATTTT.

This clonotype has more than one count but fewer than ten. V and J are TRBV7-2 and TRBJ1-2, with TRBD1 identical over 9 bases. Germline CDR1 reads SGHTA; CDR2 reads FQGNSA. Trimming at V came to 2 bases and at J to 8 bases, leaving 12 bases not matched to a gene. The CDR3 has 16 amino acids. In DNA, the CDR3 is TGTGCCAGCAGCTTATTTCGCCAGGGACAGGGCGGGGGCTACACCTTC. This codes for CASSLFRQGQGGGYTF.

Ten or more counts support this clonotype. CDR3: CASTIGGYSNYGYTF. The DNA for the CDR3 is TGTGCCAGCACCATAGGGGGATACTCTAACTATGGCTACACCTTC. This chain connects TRBV6-5 to TRBJ1-2; D possibly corresponds to TRBD1 (6 bases). The CDR3 runs 15 residues. Germline lookup yields CDR1 MNHEY and CDR2 SVGAGI. V was trimmed by 7 bases and J by 0 bases, leaving 15 bases between them.

This clonotype came up a few times. The gene calls are TRBV6-2 or TRBV6-3 and TRBJ2-1, with 16 nucleotides matching TRBD2. Germline V gene data show CDR1 as MNHEY and CDR2 as SVGEGT. The CDR3 length is 14 residues. V shed 7 bases, J shed 13 bases, and the junction held 7 bases outside the gene matches. The chain's CDR3 is CASTWGLAGGSQFF. CDR3 bases: TGTGCCAGCACCTGGGGACTAGCGGGGGGGAGTCAGTTCTTC.

This chain links TRBV5-1 with TRBJ2-7; the D gene is possibly TRBD2 (5 bases). CDR1 and CDR2 (germline): SGHRS, YFSETQ. This CDR3 is 13 amino acids long. Trimming removed 4 bases at V and 6 bases at J, with 14 bases between. DNA of the CDR3: TGCGCCAGCAGCCCCTCTGAAGGAGGCGAGCAGTACTTC. Protein sequence: CASSPSEGGEQYF.

The sample holds a few counts of this clonotype. The rearrangement joins TRBV6-6 to TRBJ1-6; TRBD1 might be the D (5 bases). Germline V gene data show CDR1 as MNHNY and CDR2 as SVGAGI (reference sequence). The V and J ends lost 2 bases and 9 bases respectively, with 11 bases between them. The CDR3 covers 14 residues. CDR3 residues: CASSYDPGGSPLHF. In nucleotides, the CDR3 is TGTGCCAGCAGTTACGATCCTGGGGGTTCACCCCTCCACTTT.

The chain combines TRBV29-1 with TRBJ2-1; D is undetermined. Germline-derived CDR1 and CDR2 are SQVTM and ANQGSEA. The V gene lost 3 bases and the J gene lost 0 bases, with 18 bases spanning the gap. CDR3 length equals 17 residues. The CDR3 nucleotides are TGCAGCGTTGACGCCCCGGACCACCTTAGCTCCTACAATGAGCAGTTCTTC. The encoded protein is CSVDAPDHLSSYNEQFF.

This sequence joins TRBV9 and TRBJ2-5; TRBD2 matches at 8 bases. Germline V CDR1 and CDR2: SGDLS, YYNGEE. The CDR3 covers 13 residues. The J segment lost 5 bases and the V segment lost 5 bases, leaving 5 bases of the junction unmatched. As DNA, the CDR3 is TGTGCCAGCAGGCGGGGGGCAGAGGAGACCCAGTACTTC. Protein product: CASRRGAEETQYF.

The gene calls are TRBV4-2 and TRBJ2-7; D ambiguous. The CDR3 contains 14 residues. The V gene lost 2 bases and the J gene lost 0 bases, with 8 bases spanning the gap. The germline CDR1 and CDR2 sequences are LGHNA and YNFKEQ. As DNA, the CDR3 is TGTGCCAGCAGCCAACGGGTGAACTCCTACGAGCAGTACTTC. Its protein is CASSQRVNSYEQYF.

The chain combines TRBV12-3 or TRBV12-4 with TRBJ1-1; 7 bases fit TRBD1. The CDR3 is 14 amino acids. The V gene end was trimmed by 5 bases and the J gene end by 4 bases; junction bases not matched to a gene: 7. The CDR3 DNA follows: TGTGCCAGCAGTGCCAACAGGGGCGGCACTGAAGCTTTCTTT. It yields the protein CASSANRGGTEAFF.

The chain carries TRBV10-3 and TRBJ2-7, with TRBD2 matching 7 bases. V lost 3 bases and J lost 1; bases outside the gene matches: 3. In germline, CDR1 is ENHRY, CDR2 SYGVKD. The CDR3 is made up of 14 amino acids. The CDR3: CAISDQRDSYEQYF. The CDR3 DNA follows: TGTGCCATCAGTGATCAGCGGGATTCCTACGAGCAGTACTTC.